These T cell receptor beta chains were read from a single sample in a study of T cell changes during pregnancy in multiple sclerosis. Some clones are missing from TCRdb's copy, which holds only in-frame ones; the method was immunoSEQ multiplex PCR. The sample carries some 64,000 clones, more than 80% recorded once. Sequenced here: peripheral blood, sampled in the first trimester of pregnancy. The receptors were sampled from a female donor in good health, enrolled as a control in a pregnancy study. Both conserved end residues are part of each CDR3. D genes are given only for firm matches.

>TRBV5-4|TRBD1|TRBJ1-4|17
CASSLKSGDRGTEKLFF
TGTGCCAGCAGCTTGAAATCTGGGGACAGGGGTACTGAAAAACTGTTTTTT
>TRBV30|NA|TRBJ1-5|13
CAWKDSGNQPQHF
TGTGCCTGGAAAGATTCGGGCAATCAGCCCCAGCATTTT
>TRBV27|NA|TRBJ1-3|15
CASSLSSGSGNTIYF
TGTGCCAGCAGTTTATCATCCGGGTCTGGAAACACCATATATTTT
>TRBV4-1|NA|TRBJ2-1|14
CASSLRVGLTEQFF
TGCGCCAGCAGCCTACGGGTGGGGCTTACTGAGCAGTTCTTC
>TRBV18|TRBD1|TRBJ2-7|15
CASSPGQGGFYEQYF
TGTGCCAGCTCACCCGGACAGGGGGGATTCTACGAGCAGTACTTC
>TRBV2|NA|TRBJ2-3|14
CATTGPSRTDTQYF
TGTGCCACCACAGGGCCTAGCAGGACAGATACGCAGTATTTT
>TRBV11-2|NA|TRBJ1-1|15
CASSFTGSMNTEAFF
TGTGCCAGCAGCTTTACAGGGTCTATGAACACTGAAGCTTTCTTT
>TRBV9|NA|TRBJ2-7|15
CASSVRGGGSYEQYF
TGTGCCAGCAGCGTAAGGGGGGGCGGTAGCTACGAGCAGTACTTC
>TRBV4-1|NA|TRBJ2-3|13
CASSQPGPDTQYF
TGCGCCAGCAGCCAACCAGGGCCGGATACGCAGTATTTT
>TRBV2|TRBD1|TRBJ1-2|14
CASRLTGTGGGYTF
TGTGCCAGCAGACTAACCGGGACAGGGGGAGGCTACACCTTC
>TRBV4-3|TRBD1|TRBJ1-1|14
CASSQRTGSFEAFF
TGCGCCAGCAGCCAACGGACAGGGTCATTTGAAGCTTTCTTT